The clone carrying this T cell receptor beta chain has just a few counts. Antigen: not known. One end of the junction fails to match germline, which may point to a read error. The sample comes from a study of blood T cells in healthy people across ages. Sample-barcoded 5' priming and a J-beta primer mix drove a second PCR of about 6 to 12 cycles. One entry per CDR3 protein results from TCRdb running MiXCR on the 5' RACE reads. The sample carries over 600,000 distinct CDR3 sequences, 40% to 50% recorded once. There are 15 residues in the CDR3. Germline CDR1 and CDR2: LGHNA and YNFKEQ. General study points: Roughly linear age-related decline in beta diversity appeared, significant by age around 36.

The donors, all healthy, were Caucasians living in Russia, aged roughly 6 to 100. Each individual donor underwent a draw of ten milliliters of peripheral blood. PBMCs were isolated at a quantity of at least 7 million per sample. The source is a man older than 75 in good health. The V and J genes are TRBV4-2 and TRBJ2-3; 7 bases map to TRBD1. The sample taken for sequencing was blood. The CDR3, as DNA: TGTGCCAGCAGCCAACCGGGACAGCTCACAGGTACGCAGTATTTT. Protein sequence: CASSQPGQLTGTQYF.